The subject of this entry is one T cell receptor beta chain. No antigen is known for it. V gave up 4 bases and J gave up 7 bases, with 17 bases separating them. The CDR3 loop spans 14 amino acids. In germline, CDR1 is SGHRS, CDR2 YFSETQ. The data were obtained in a study of shared clonotypes between healthy human individuals. Study findings and constraints: Generation probabilities of non-shared clonotypes were lower (relative to those shared by all four donors).

Sorted-subset replicate PCRs used 150 to 200 ng DNA, around 31,000 T cell genomes. Clones were sequenced by immunoSEQ multiplex PCR, and TCRdb holds only the in-frame ones, with some missing. The sample has millions of clones, 90% to 95% seen once. Healthy HIV-negative adults with no recent acute infections or vaccinations were recruited as donors. Negatively enriched CD4+ T cells were divided by CD45RA into naive and memory. Sequences were obtained from naive CD4+ T cells from PBMCs. Subset in this sample: CD45RA+ positively selected. The sequence came from a man aged 18 to 29 in good health. Some clones in this sample may be carry-over from other donors' samples. This sequence joins TRBV5-1 and TRBJ1-1, with a weak D call TRBD1 (5 bases). In nucleotides, the CDR3 is TGCGCCAGCAGCCCGGGCCAGGGAGGGAGTGAAGCTTTCTTT. The encoded protein is CASSPGQGGSEAFF.